Following are 11 T cell receptor beta chains from one sample sequenced in a study of blood T cell repertoires in COVID-19. The repertoire was sequenced with immunoSEQ multiplex PCR; TCRdb's copy has only in-frame clones and lacks some. This table holds hundreds of thousands of clones, approximately 87% found once. The source material was peripheral blood. These receptors all stem from a woman aged 50 to 65 with acute or convalescent COVID-19.

This rearrangement joins TRBV2 to TRBJ2-7; unclear D gene. Germline assignment: CDR1 SNHLY and CDR2 FYNNEI. Trimming shortened V by 3 bases and J by 5 bases, and 8 bases separated the two germline ends. This CDR3 contains 12 residues. This chain's CDR3 is CASSDMADEQYF. CDR3 coding DNA: TGTGCCAGCAGTGACATGGCGGACGAGCAGTACTTC.

The chain employs TRBV19 and TRBJ2-7, with D tentatively TRBD1 (5 bases). Trimming cost V 9 bases and J 3 bases, with 18 bases left between them. The CDR3 totals 14 residues. Germline V lookup: CDR1 LNHDA, CDR2 SQIVND (reference sequence). CDR3 region: CASSVQVTNYEQYF. The CDR3, as DNA: TGTGCCAGCTCAGTACAGGTGACCAACTACGAGCAGTACTTC.

The chain joins TRBV6-5 to TRBJ2-1; 10 bases align to TRBD1. After removal of 6 bases from V and 6 bases from J, the junction contained 8 bases not matched to a gene. CDR3 length equals 15 residues. The germline V gene has CDR1 MNHEY and CDR2 SVGAGI. CDR3 nucleotides: TGTGCCAGCAGGCTAACCGGGACAGGGGCCAATGAGCAGTTCTTC. Translating gives CASRLTGTGANEQFF.

This clone appeared a single time. The gene calls are TRBV5-1 and TRBJ1-1; TRBD1 might be the D (6 bases). V lost 2 bases, J lost 1 base, and 12 bases lay in between. CDR1 SGHRS and CDR2 YFSETQ come from the germline V gene. The CDR3 is 15 residues long. The CDR3 loop reads CASSLQQGSNTEAFF. CDR3 nucleotide sequence: TGCGCCAGCAGCTTACAACAGGGCTCGAACACTGAAGCTTTCTTT.

This chain joins TRBV5-6 and TRBJ1-1, with a possible D match to TRBD1 (5 bases). Trimming took off 4 bases at V and 2 bases at J, with 15 bases between the two ends. There are 15 residues in the CDR3. Germline V gene data show CDR1 as SGHDT and CDR2 as YYEEEE. CDR3 DNA sequence: TGTGCCAGCAGCCTGGGGACCGGGGTCAACACTGAAGCTTTCTTT. Residues: CASSLGTGVNTEAFF.

The chain couples TRBV5-8 to TRBJ2-7; D is possibly TRBD2 (5 bases). The V and J ends lost 0 bases and 0 bases respectively, with 13 bases between them. This CDR3 has 16 residues. Germline V lookup: CDR1 SGHTS, CDR2 YDEGEE. The CDR3 DNA reads TGTGCCAGCAGCTTGGTCGGAGGTCGGGCCTCCTACGAGCAGTACTTC. Its protein product is CASSLVGGRASYEQYF.

The CDR3 bases are TGTGCCAGCAGCTACCGGGACAGCACCAATGGGGCCAAAAACATTCAGTACTTC. This sequence encodes CASSYRDSTNGAKNIQYF. This chain uses TRBV21-1 with TRBJ2-4; the table's D call TRBD1 went unverified against the DNA. TRBV21-1 is a pseudogene. The CDR3 extends over 18 amino acids.

The chain employs TRBV9 and TRBJ1-3; tentatively, D is TRBD1 (6 bases). CDR3 size: 14 residues. Germline CDR1 is SGDLS and CDR2 is YYNGEE. V lost 3 bases to trimming and J lost 4 bases, with 11 bases between them. CDR3 region: CASSAGDAGNTIYF. CDR3 coding DNA: TGTGCCAGCAGCGCAGGGGATGCCGGAAACACCATATATTTT.

This chain links TRBV10-2 with TRBJ2-2; D is possibly TRBD2 (5 bases). Germline V gene data show CDR1 as WSHSY and CDR2 as SAAADI. Deletions cut 0 bases from V and 6 bases from J, with 17 bases between. CDR3 length: 17 amino acids. For the CDR3, the DNA is TGCGCCAGCAGTGAGTCCGCTGAGCGGCGGCCGGCCGGGGAGCTGTTTTTT. Protein sequence: CASSESAERRPAGELFF.

V is TRBV7-2 and J is TRBJ2-3; 9 positions match TRBD2. Looked up from germline, CDR1 is SGHTA and CDR2 is FQGNSA. With 2 bases clipped from V and 0 bases from J, the junction kept 3 bases outside the gene matches. This CDR3 is built from 16 residues. The CDR3 is CASSLLAGPSTDTQYF. The CDR3 DNA reads TGTGCCAGCAGCTTACTAGCGGGGCCTAGCACAGATACGCAGTATTTT.

This sequence joins TRBV7-2 and TRBJ1-3; D remains ambiguous. CDR1 and CDR2 from the germline V gene are SGHTA and FQGNSA. Trimming took 4 bases from V and 1 from J, leaving 5 bases between them. This CDR3 has 13 residues. CDR3 nucleotides: TGTGCCAGCAGCTCGTTTTCTGGAAACACCATATATTTT. Translating it yields CASSSFSGNTIYF.